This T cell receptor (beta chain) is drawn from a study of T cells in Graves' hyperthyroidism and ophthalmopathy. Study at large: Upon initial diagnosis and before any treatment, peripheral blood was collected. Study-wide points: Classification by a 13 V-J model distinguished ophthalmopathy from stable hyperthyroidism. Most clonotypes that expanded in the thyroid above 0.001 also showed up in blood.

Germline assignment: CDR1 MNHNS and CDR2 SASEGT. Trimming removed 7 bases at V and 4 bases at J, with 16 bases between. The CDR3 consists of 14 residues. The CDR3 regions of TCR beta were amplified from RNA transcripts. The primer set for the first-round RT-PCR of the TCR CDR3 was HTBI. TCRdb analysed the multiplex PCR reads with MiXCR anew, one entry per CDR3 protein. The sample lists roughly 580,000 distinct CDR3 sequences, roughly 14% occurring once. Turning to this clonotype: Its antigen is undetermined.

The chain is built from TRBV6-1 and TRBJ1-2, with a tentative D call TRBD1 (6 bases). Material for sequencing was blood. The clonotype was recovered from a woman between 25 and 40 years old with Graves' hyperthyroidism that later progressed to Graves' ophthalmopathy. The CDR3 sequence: CASTNGGGGYGYTF. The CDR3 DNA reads TGTGCCAGCACCAACGGGGGCGGGGGCTATGGCTACACCTTC.